Below, 27 T cell receptor beta chains from the same sample are listed, as sequenced in a study of cytomegalovirus exposure and HLA in healthy donors. The PCR contained 60 Vbeta and 13 Jbeta primers. Here immunoSEQ multiplex PCR was the method, and the copy in TCRdb shows in-frame clones only, minus some. Among over 150,000 clones listed, approximately 80% were seen once. Sequencing input: PBMCs. Source of these receptors: a woman between 40 and 55 years old in good health and CMV-seropositive.

The chain links TRBV27 to TRBJ1-6; 12 positions agree with TRBD1. Germline CDR1 is MNHEY and CDR2 is SMNVEV (reference sequence). V dropped 3 bases and J dropped 9; count of bases not matched to a gene: 3. There are 15 residues in the CDR3. CDR3 protein: CASSFGDRGRSPLHF. DNA of the CDR3: TGTGCCAGCAGTTTCGGGGACAGGGGGCGTTCACCCCTCCACTTT.

This clone turned up a few times. The gene calls are TRBV16 and TRBJ1-5, with TRBD1 as a possible D gene (6 bases). This CDR3 spans 14 amino acids. Trimming removed 4 bases at V and 5 bases at J, with 12 bases between. Germline CDR1 KGHSY, CDR2 FQNENV. The CDR3 DNA follows: TGTGCCAGCAGCCTCGGACAGAATTATCAGCCCCAGCATTTT. This codes for CASSLGQNYQPQHF.

The gene calls are TRBV2 and TRBJ1-4, with D possibly TRBD1 on 5 matching bases. CDR3 length equals 14 residues. Germline assignment: CDR1 SNHLY and CDR2 FYNNEI. Between the trimmed V and J ends, which lost 9 bases and 0 bases, there was a span of 11 bases. The CDR3 region is CARGTGPTNEKLFF. Written as DNA, the CDR3 is TGTGCCAGAGGAACAGGTCCAACTAATGAAAAACTGTTTTTT.

The chain combines TRBV2 with TRBJ1-2; a weak D match, TRBD1 (5 bases). CDR1 and CDR2 (germline): SNHLY, FYNNEI. The CDR3 has 13 residues. V gave up 2 bases and J gave up 8 bases, with 12 bases separating them. CDR3: CASSEKGSRGYTF. The CDR3 nucleotides are TGTGCCAGCAGTGAAAAGGGGTCACGAGGCTACACCTTC.

The rearrangement uses TRBV27 and TRBJ1-2; 7 bases agree with TRBD1. Germline V gene sequence: CDR1 MNHEY, CDR2 SMNVEV (reference sequence). Trimming took 5 bases from V and 4 from J; bases not matched to a gene: 13. This CDR3 is 16 amino acids long. CDR3 amino acids: CASSQAGTEAFYGYTF. The DNA of the CDR3 is TGTGCCAGCAGTCAAGCCGGGACAGAGGCCTTCTATGGCTACACCTTC.

The sample holds a few counts of this clone. The CDR3 nucleotides read TGTGCCAGTAGTAGCCGAGCGGGGTCCACAGATACGCAGTATTTT. Protein product: CASSSRAGSTDTQYF. The V call is TRBV19, the J call TRBJ2-3, with 7 bases identical to TRBD2. The length of the CDR3 is 15 residues. V was clipped by 4 bases and J by 2 bases; unmatched bases: 6. The germline gives CDR1 LNHDA, CDR2 SQIVND (reference sequence).

This clone occurred once. This sequence joins TRBV6-5 and TRBJ2-1; 10 bases match TRBD2. Germline CDR1 and CDR2: MNHEY and SVGAGI. This CDR3 comprises 14 residues. V lost 5 bases to trimming and J lost 2 bases; unmatched junction nucleotides: 0. The DNA of the CDR3 is TGTGCCAGCAGTACTAGCGGGGCCTACAATGAGCAGTTCTTC. Translated: CASSTSGAYNEQFF.

This chain links TRBV7-9 with TRBJ2-3; no reliable D call. The CDR3 totals 13 residues. V was clipped by 5 bases and J by 5 bases, with 11 bases between them. The germline V gene has CDR1 SEHNR and CDR2 FQNEAQ (reference sequence). The CDR3 spells CASSPVNKDTQYF. In nucleotides, the CDR3 is TGTGCCAGCAGCCCCGTCAACAAAGATACGCAGTATTTT.

This chain connects TRBV30 to TRBJ1-1; tentative D call: TRBD1 (5 bases). The germline V gene encodes CDR1 GTSNPN and CDR2 SVGIG (reference sequence). Trimming left V 1 base short and J 6 bases short, with 15 bases between. There are 14 residues in the CDR3. CDR3 protein: CAWSETPGWAEAFF. The CDR3 coding sequence is TGTGCCTGGAGTGAAACACCAGGGTGGGCTGAAGCTTTCTTT. The variable domain in full, with the rest retrieved from reference TRBV30 and TRBJ1-1, is SQTIHQWPATLVQPVGSPLSLECTVEGTSNPNLYWYRQAAGRGLQLLFYSVGIGQISSEVPQNLSASRPQDRQFILSSKKLLLSDSGFYLCAWSETPGWAEAFFGQGTRLTVV.

This rearrangement joins TRBV5-4 to TRBJ1-1, with 9 bases matching TRBD1. V was clipped by 0 bases and J by 7 bases; unmatched bases: 1. Germline V lookup: CDR1 SGHNT, CDR2 YYREEE (reference sequence). The CDR3 totals 13 residues. CDR3 amino acids: CASSLGTGVEAFF. In DNA form, the CDR3 reads TGTGCCAGCAGCTTGGGGACAGGGGTTGAAGCTTTCTTT.

This clone was seen only once. CDR3 DNA: TGCGCCAGCAGCTTGGACAGCCCGAACACTGAAGCTTTCTTT. Amino acid sequence: CASSLDSPNTEAFF. This sequence joins TRBV5-1 and TRBJ1-1, with D unclear. The CDR3 totals 14 residues. The germline CDR1 and CDR2 sequences are SGHRS and YFSETQ. V lost 0 bases and J 1 base, leaving 7 bases between the germline ends.

The V call is TRBV30, the J call TRBJ1-6; perhaps TRBD1 as D (5 bases). Germline-derived CDR1 and CDR2 are GTSNPN and SVGIG (reference sequence). This CDR3 has 13 amino acids. V lost 0 bases and J 10 bases, leaving 10 bases between the germline ends. The CDR3 sequence: CAWSVGAASPLHF. CDR3 sequence (DNA): TGTGCCTGGAGTGTAGGGGCGGCGTCACCCCTCCACTTT. Based on the CDR3 plus reference TRBV30 and TRBJ1-6, the full variable domain is SQTIHQWPATLVQPVGSPLSLECTVEGTSNPNLYWYRQAAGRGLQLLFYSVGIGQISSEVPQNLSASRPQDRQFILSSKKLLLSDSGFYLCAWSVGAASPLHFGNGTRLTVT.

The chain combines TRBV5-1 with TRBJ1-5, with D possibly being TRBD1 (5 bases). In germline, CDR1 is SGHRS, CDR2 YFSETQ. With 1 base removed from V and 0 bases from J, the gap between germline ends came to 11 bases. The CDR3 covers 16 residues. CDR3 bases: TGCGCCAGCAGCTTGTGGGGACTGGATAGCAATCAGCCCCAGCATTTT. It encodes CASSLWGLDSNQPQHF.

This clone appeared a single time. The chain employs TRBV7-9 and TRBJ1-4, with 10 bases matching TRBD1. V dropped 5 bases and J dropped 2; count of bases not matched to a gene: 2. CDR1 is SEHNR and CDR2 is FQNEAQ in the germline V gene (reference sequence). This CDR3 contains 15 residues. The DNA for the CDR3 is TGTGCCAGCAGCCAGGACAGGGGGACTAATGAAAAACTGTTTTTT. It encodes CASSQDRGTNEKLFF.

The chain combines TRBV11-3 with TRBJ2-1; the match to TRBD2 covers 11 bases. V was pared by 0 bases and J by 3 bases, with 4 bases of the junction left unmatched. This CDR3 comprises 17 residues. Germline CDR1 and CDR2: SGHNT and YENEEA. CDR3 residues: CASSLDLLAGGYNEQFF. As DNA, the CDR3 is TGTGCCAGCAGCTTAGATCTCCTAGCGGGAGGCTACAATGAGCAGTTCTTC.

The gene calls are TRBV5-1 and TRBJ1-1, with a tentative D call TRBD1 (6 bases). Germline assignment: CDR1 SGHRS and CDR2 YFSETQ. Trimming stripped 0 bases from V and 0 bases from J, with 9 bases between. This CDR3 spans 15 amino acids. For the CDR3, the DNA is TGCGCCAGCAGCTTGGAGGACAGTTTGAACACTGAAGCTTTCTTT. It codes for CASSLEDSLNTEAFF.

The chain is built from TRBV18 and TRBJ1-4; the D is unclear. V gave up 3 bases and J gave up 7 bases, with 21 bases separating them. The CDR3 has 17 residues. Germline assignment: CDR1 KGHSH and CDR2 LQKENI. Here the CDR3 reads CASSPDLFTATGEKLFF. CDR3 DNA: TGTGCCAGCTCACCCGACCTCTTCACCGCGACTGGTGAAAAACTGTTTTTT.

V and J are TRBV5-4 and TRBJ1-2; the match to TRBD1 covers 7 bases. V trimming: 4 bases; J trimming: 6 bases; junction bases outside the gene matches: 9. Per germline, CDR1 SGHNT and CDR2 YYREEE (reference sequence). The length of the CDR3 is 14 residues. This CDR3 is CASSPTQGEDGYTF. DNA for the CDR3: TGTGCCAGCAGCCCAACCCAGGGGGAAGATGGCTACACCTTC.

This clone was found a few times. The chain joins TRBV15 to TRBJ2-3, with no clear D. Trimming cost V 5 bases and J 2 bases, with 11 bases left between them. Germline CDR1 is LNHNV and CDR2 is YYDKDF (reference sequence). The CDR3 runs 14 residues. For the CDR3, the DNA is TGTGCCACCAGCCAGGATCGCGCCACAGATACGCAGTATTTT. The encoded protein is CATSQDRATDTQYF.

This clone was seen only a few times. The chain couples TRBV7-9 to TRBJ1-1, with no clear D. V dropped 5 bases and J dropped 7 bases, with 8 bases sitting between them. The CDR3 length is 11 residues. Germline V lookup: CDR1 SEHNR, CDR2 FQNEAQ (reference sequence). CDR3 amino acids: CASSRSNEAFF. CDR3 nucleotides: TGTGCCAGCAGCCGGAGTAATGAAGCTTTCTTT.

This clone was seen once. Different DNA sequences within this sample yield the same CDR3. V is TRBV19 and J is TRBJ2-7; 7 bases align to TRBD1. The ends lost 5 bases at V and 3 bases at J; junction bases unmatched: 7. CDR1 is LNHDA, CDR2 SQIVND, per germline (reference sequence). The CDR3 spans 14 residues. CDR3 DNA: TGTGCCAGTAGTTCAAGGACAGGCGGCTACGAGCAGTACTTC. This encodes CASSSRTGGYEQYF. The full variable domain, in which reference TRBV19 and TRBJ2-7 provide the parts outside the CDR3, is DGGITQSPKYLFRKEGQNVTLSCEQNLNHDAMYWYRQDPGQGLRLIYYSQIVNDFQKGDIAEGYSVSREKKESFPLTVTSAQKNPTAFYLCASSSRTGGYEQYFGPGTRLTVT.

V is TRBV7-2 and J is TRBJ2-1; 11 bases line up with TRBD2. V was clipped by 5 bases and J by 4 bases; unmatched bases: 7. CDR1 SGHTA and CDR2 FQGNSA come from the germline V gene. The CDR3 extends over 16 amino acids. CDR3 amino acids: CASSMTGTSGYNEQFF. DNA of the CDR3: TGTGCCAGCAGCATGACCGGGACTAGCGGTTACAATGAGCAGTTCTTC.

The V call is TRBV7-8, the J call TRBJ1-1; weak D call: TRBD1 (5 bases). CDR1 is SGHVS and CDR2 is FQNEAQ in the germline V gene. Trimming removed 5 bases at V and 1 base at J, with 11 bases between. The CDR3 spans 14 residues. The CDR3 region is CASSVQTENTEAFF. CDR3 nucleotides: TGTGCCAGCAGCGTCCAGACAGAGAACACTGAAGCTTTCTTT.

The J gene is TRBJ2-1, the V gene TRBV5-4; the D gene is possibly TRBD2 (6 bases). V was trimmed by 3 bases and J by 8 bases, leaving 15 bases between them. Germline V gene data show CDR1 as SGHNT and CDR2 as YYREEE (reference sequence). This CDR3 has 14 amino acids. The CDR3 loop reads CASSYLGGVDEQFF. Here the CDR3 DNA reads TGTGCCAGCAGCTACCTAGGAGGGGTCGATGAGCAGTTCTTC. The whole variable domain, remainder taken from reference TRBV5-4 and TRBJ2-1, is ETGVTQSPTHLIKTRGQQVTLRCSSQSGHNTVSWYQQALGQGPQFIFQYYREEENGRGNFPPRFSGLQFPNYSSELNVNALELDDSALYLCASSYLGGVDEQFFGPGTRLTVL.

This chain connects TRBV4-2 to TRBJ2-7; the D gene is possibly TRBD1 (5 bases). The CDR3 spans 16 residues. V was shortened by 1 base and J by 1 base, with 14 bases between the two germline ends. Per germline, CDR1 LGHNA and CDR2 YNFKEQ. The CDR3 DNA is TGTGCCAGCAGCCAAGCGATAGGACAACCGTCCTACGAGCAGTACTTC. Protein product: CASSQAIGQPSYEQYF.

This clone appeared a single time. V gene TRBV6-5 combines with J gene TRBJ2-3; no clear D. This CDR3 comprises 14 residues. Germline CDR1 is MNHEY and CDR2 is SVGAGI. V lost 0 bases and J 1 base, leaving 5 bases between the germline ends. The CDR3 sequence: CASSYSSGTDTQYF. CDR3 DNA: TGTGCCAGCAGTTACTCAAGCGGCACAGATACGCAGTATTTT.

This chain connects TRBV6-5 to TRBJ1-1; D possibly corresponds to TRBD1 (6 bases). Trimming left V 6 bases short and J 1 base short, with 12 bases between. CDR1 is MNHEY and CDR2 is SVGAGI in the germline V gene. The CDR3 has 14 amino acids. CDR3 sequence reads: CASSPGQKNTEAFF. The CDR3 region has the DNA TGTGCCAGCAGCCCAGGACAGAAGAACACTGAAGCTTTCTTT.